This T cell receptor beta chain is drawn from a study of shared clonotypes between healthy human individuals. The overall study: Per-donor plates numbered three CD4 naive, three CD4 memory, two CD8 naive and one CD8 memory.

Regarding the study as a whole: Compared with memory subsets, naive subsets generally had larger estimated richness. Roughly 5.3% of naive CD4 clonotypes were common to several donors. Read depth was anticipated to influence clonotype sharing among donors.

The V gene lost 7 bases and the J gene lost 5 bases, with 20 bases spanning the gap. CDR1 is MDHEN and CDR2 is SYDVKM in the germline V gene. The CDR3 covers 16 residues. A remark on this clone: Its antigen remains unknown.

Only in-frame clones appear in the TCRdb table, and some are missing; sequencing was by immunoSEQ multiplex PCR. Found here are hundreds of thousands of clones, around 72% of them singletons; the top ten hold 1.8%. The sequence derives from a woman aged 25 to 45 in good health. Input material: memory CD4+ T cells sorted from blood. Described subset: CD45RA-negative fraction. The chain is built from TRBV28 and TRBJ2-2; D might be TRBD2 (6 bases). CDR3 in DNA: TGTGCCAGCACCGGCGGGACGGCCCTGGGGACCGGGGAGCTGTTTTTT. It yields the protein CASTGGTALGTGELFF.